What follows is one T cell receptor beta chain and its context. What it recognizes is unknown. Method: immunoSEQ multiplex PCR; TCRdb's copy keeps in-frame clones and lacks some. The data contain some 580,000 clones, about 98% of them singletons. As defined, naive CD8 cells were CD45RO-negative and positively selected for CCR7, with terminally differentiated effector memory CD45RA+ cells excluded. These data come from a study of shared clonotypes between healthy human individuals. Study conclusions and caveats: In general, naive subsets displayed greater estimated richness than memory subsets did.

This CDR3 contains 15 residues. CDR1 is SGHRS and CDR2 is YFSETQ in the germline V gene. Trimming took 4 bases from V and 5 from J, leaving 18 bases between them. V usage is TRBV5-1 and J usage is TRBJ1-1; D is ambiguous. This TCR came from a man younger than 45 in good health. Material for sequencing was naive CD8+ T cells sorted from blood. CDR3 DNA: TGCGCCAGCAGCCCGAGGGCCAGGCTGTGGACTGAAGCTTTCTTT. It translates to CASSPRARLWTEAFF.